This T cell receptor (beta chain) is from a study of CD8+ T cells in alopecia areata. In each case, RNA was isolated and then reverse transcribed into cDNA as the sequencing template. The method was immunoSEQ multiplex PCR; TCRdb's version includes in-frame clones alone and lacks a portion of them. The sample consists of 150,000 to 200,000 clones, around 54% of them appearing once. Cell sorting on a FACSAria was used to separate CD4+ and CD8+ T cells from the PBMCs. Whole-study results and caveats: Patients displayed less clarity in TCR sharing than mice, a finding possibly related to HLA. Lesional scalp, especially alopecia totalis/universalis, showed higher clonality than normal scalp.

Trimming stripped 1 base from V and 11 bases from J, with 13 bases between. Per germline, CDR1 SGHRS and CDR2 YFSETQ. The CDR3 is 13 amino acids. This clone was detected only a few times. Antigen: not known. The chain couples TRBV5-1 to TRBJ1-5; D gene unclear. The receptor's source is a human donor in good health. Source material: CD4+ T cells sorted from blood. In nucleotides, the CDR3 is TGCGCCAGCAGCTTGACTGGGTTCTCGACCCAGCATTTT. Translation: CASSLTGFSTQHF.